The 17 T cell receptor beta chains given below trace back to one sample, sequenced in a study of blood T cell repertoires in COVID-19. The method was immunoSEQ multiplex PCR; TCRdb's version includes in-frame clones alone and lacks a portion of them. The data hold roughly 150,000 clones, with 80% to 90% observed a single time. Material: peripheral blood. Receptor source: a woman aged 50 to 60 in a cohort sampled during active or convalescent COVID-19.

This CDR3 is CASRRTGGSEKLFF. CDR3 sequence (DNA): TGTGCCAGCAGAAGGACAGGGGGGAGTGAAAAACTGTTTTTT. The chain joins TRBV2 to TRBJ1-4; 10 bases fit TRBD1. This CDR3 has 14 amino acids. Germline lookup yields CDR1 SNHLY and CDR2 FYNNEI. Germline trimming cut 6 bases from V and 7 bases from J; bases unmatched to any gene: 5.

The genes are TRBV7-9 and TRBJ1-5; D remains ambiguous. V lost 7 bases and J 3 bases, leaving 10 bases between the germline ends. This CDR3 region has 13 residues. Germline V gives CDR1 SEHNR, CDR2 FQNEAQ (reference sequence). The CDR3 spells CASNLGVNQPQHF. For the CDR3, the DNA is TGTGCCAGCAATTTGGGAGTCAATCAGCCCCAGCATTTT.

This clone was seen more than once but under ten times. The genes are TRBV5-1 and TRBJ2-7, with D tentatively TRBD1 (5 bases). CDR1 is SGHRS, CDR2 YFSETQ, per germline. The ends were cut back, 0 bases at V and 2 bases at J, with 9 bases in the middle. The CDR3 is made up of 14 amino acids. This CDR3 is CASSLEAGTYEQYF. The DNA of the CDR3 is TGCGCCAGCAGCTTGGAGGCAGGGACCTACGAGCAGTACTTC.

The genes are TRBV7-3 and TRBJ2-2, with 8 bases lining up with TRBD2. J gave up 4 bases and V 2 bases, and 6 bases lay outside the gene matches. CDR3 length: 16 residues. CDR1 SGHTA and CDR2 FQGTGA come from the germline V gene. CDR3 sequence: CASSLAAGGLTGELFF. CDR3 DNA: TGTGCCAGCAGCTTAGCGGCGGGGGGTCTCACCGGGGAGCTGTTTTTT.

This clone was detected only once. The chain combines TRBV4-3 with TRBJ2-7, with D unresolved. The germline gives CDR1 LGHNA, CDR2 YSLEER. V was pared by 0 bases and J by 2 bases, with 5 bases between. The CDR3 covers 13 residues. DNA of the CDR3: TGCGCCAGCAGCCAAGATCTAACCTACGAGCAGTACTTC. Encoded protein: CASSQDLTYEQYF.

The genes are TRBV9 and TRBJ2-6; D call uncertain. Germline V gene lookup returns CDR1 SGDLS and CDR2 YYNGEE. CDR3 length: 17 residues. The V end lost 3 bases, the J end lost 1 base, and 14 bases lay between the germline ends. The CDR3 region is CASSAQALISGANVLTF. The CDR3 nucleotides are TGTGCCAGCAGCGCTCAGGCTCTCATTTCTGGGGCCAACGTCCTGACTTTC.

The chain has TRBV4-1 and TRBJ2-2, with 9 bases identical to TRBD2. This CDR3 is 20 amino acids long. The germline CDR1 and CDR2 sequences are MGHRA and YSYEKL. With V trimmed by 4 bases and J by 1 base, 16 bases remained unmatched. The CDR3 DNA is TGCGCCAGCAGCCTAAAGCGGGGGGCCTATACATTACAGAACACCGGGGAGCTGTTTTTT. Translation gives CASSLKRGAYTLQNTGELFF.

The chain joins TRBV2 to TRBJ1-5; a possible D gene is TRBD1 (5 bases). Looked up from germline, CDR1 is SNHLY and CDR2 is FYNNEI. This CDR3 has 13 amino acids. The germline V and J ends were trimmed by 4 bases and 8 bases, with 12 bases remaining between them. The chain's CDR3 is CASSVGALEPQHF. CDR3 in DNA: TGTGCCAGCAGTGTAGGGGCCTTGGAGCCCCAGCATTTT.

This chain connects TRBV19 to TRBJ1-1; perhaps TRBD1 as D (5 bases). Germline V gene sequence: CDR1 LNHDA, CDR2 SQIVND (reference sequence). Trimming removed 6 bases at V and 4 bases at J, with 18 bases between. The length of the CDR3 is 15 residues. CDR3 DNA sequence: TGTGCCAGTAGCCGGGGGGGGAGGAAGGGCACTGAAGCTTTCTTT. This sequence encodes CASSRGGRKGTEAFF. The entire variable domain, with the rest obtained from reference TRBV19 and TRBJ1-1, is as follows: DGGITQSPKYLFRKEGQNVTLSCEQNLNHDAMYWYRQDPGQGLRLIYYSQIVNDFQKGDIAEGYSVSREKKESFPLTVTSAQKNPTAFYLCASSRGGRKGTEAFFGQGTRLTVV.

This clone appeared a few times. This chain connects TRBV2 to TRBJ2-7; D is unclear. V was trimmed by 3 bases and J by 2 bases, leaving 8 bases between them. CDR1 and CDR2 (germline): SNHLY, FYNNEI. This CDR3 spans 13 amino acids. The CDR3 here is CASSDREAYEQYF. The CDR3 DNA sequence: TGTGCCAGCAGTGATAGAGAAGCCTACGAGCAGTACTTC.

J is TRBJ1-5 and V is TRBV2; D gene unclear. Germline-derived CDR1 and CDR2 are SNHLY and FYNNEI. The CDR3 contains 15 residues. V was clipped by 3 bases and J by 0 bases, with 9 bases between them. The CDR3 is CASSDRRGSNQPQHF. The CDR3 DNA is TGTGCCAGCAGTGACCGCCGGGGTAGCAATCAGCCCCAGCATTTT.

The J gene is TRBJ1-1, the V gene TRBV29-1; 7 nucleotides match TRBD1. The CDR3 is 14 residues long. V lost 7 bases, J lost 0 bases, and 8 bases stayed unmatched. Looked up from germline, CDR1 is SQVTM and CDR2 is ANQGSEA. Written as DNA, the CDR3 is TGCAGCGCCCGACAGGGTAGGATGAACACTGAAGCTTTCTTT. Its translation: CSARQGRMNTEAFF.

This clone is deemed medium-sized. V and J are TRBV3-1 (or the pseudogene TRBV3-2) and TRBJ1-5; TRBD1 might be the D (5 bases). Germline assignment: CDR1 LGHDT and CDR2 YNNKEL (reference sequence). The CDR3 contains 14 residues. Between the trimmed V and J ends, which lost 4 bases and 7 bases, there was a span of 14 bases. The CDR3 nucleotides are TGTGCCAGCAGCCCCGCGGGGGGTGGCCAGCCCCAGCATTTT. The encoded protein is CASSPAGGGQPQHF.

Only one count was recorded for this clone. The chain uses TRBV29-1 and TRBJ2-7; D might be TRBD1 (6 bases). Germline values: CDR1 SQVTM, CDR2 ANQGSEA. Trimming left V 5 bases short and J 5 bases short, with 13 bases between. This CDR3 is built from 12 residues. Written as DNA, the CDR3 is TGCAGCGTTCGGGTCAACAGGGACGAGCAGTACTTC. Translation: CSVRVNRDEQYF.

The J gene is TRBJ1-1, the V gene TRBV29-1; no reliable D call. This CDR3 comprises 14 residues. V dropped 1 base and J dropped 5 bases, with 14 bases sitting between them. Germline CDR1 is SQVTM and CDR2 is ANQGSEA. CDR3 sequence (DNA): TGCAGCGTTGAAGGGGAGGTCTGGGGAACTGAAGCTTTCTTT. The encoded protein is CSVEGEVWGTEAFF.

Details on this clone: Other DNA sequences within the sample encode an identical CDR3. This chain uses TRBV7-8 with TRBJ1-6; 10 positions agree with TRBD1. Germline CDR1 reads SGHVS; CDR2 reads FQNEAQ. V lost 4 bases, J lost 7 bases, and 1 base stayed unmatched. This CDR3 has 14 amino acids. The CDR3 here is CASSSGQGNSPLHF. CDR3 nucleotides: TGTGCCAGCAGCTCGGGACAGGGGAATTCACCCCTCCACTTT.

This chain's CDR3 is CASGRGTYEQYF. CDR3 nucleotides: TGTGCCAGCGGCCGGGGAACCTACGAGCAGTACTTC. This chain connects TRBV12-3 or TRBV12-4 to TRBJ2-7; maybe TRBD2 (5 bases). This CDR3 region has 12 residues. The V and J ends lost 8 bases and 2 bases respectively, with 10 bases between them.